This record looks at one T cell receptor beta chain sequence and its context. What it recognizes is unknown. This sample is part of a study of T-cell reconstitution after alpha-beta-depleted transplantation in children. General observations from the study: Recipient T cells and thymic progenitors that survived were the source of the high TCRbeta diversity seen at day 60 in some patients.

V dropped 0 bases and J dropped 4 bases, with 7 bases sitting between them. There are 14 residues in the CDR3. Germline CDR1 SGDLS, CDR2 YYNGEE. During its preparation, the TCRbeta library received unique molecular identifiers. TCRdb re-derived calls from the PCR reads in MiXCR, one entry per CDR3 protein. Of about 58,000 distinct CDR3 sequences in the sample, 40% to 55% were seen once. The sequence came from a male patient younger than 18 who had a stem cell transplant for acute lymphoblastic leukemia, so the T cells may come from the graft donor. The sample in question was PBMCs, mostly from graft donor cells, obtained 360 days after TCRalphabeta/CD19-depleted stem cell transplant. This chain connects TRBV9 to TRBJ2-2; D unclear. CDR3 DNA sequence: TGTGCCAGCAGCGTAGTCGAGTCCACCGGGGAGCTGTTTTTT. It specifies CASSVVESTGELFF. The whole variable domain, remainder taken from reference TRBV9 and TRBJ2-2, is DSGVTQTPKHLITATGQRVTLRCSPRSGDLSVYWYQQSLDQGLQFLIQYYNGEERAKGNILERFSAQQFPDLHSELNLSSLELGDSALYFCASSVVESTGELFFGEGSRLTVL.